These T cell receptor beta chains were read from a single sample in a study of a mutant IDH1 vaccine in newly diagnosed glioma. The protocol was immunoSEQ multiplex PCR, while the TCRdb copy is restricted to in-frame clones and leaves out a portion. The sample has 60,000 or so clones; 70% to 90% are singletons. The antigens of these receptors remain unknown. Sequenced material: PBMCs, taken from a glioma patient whose treatment included an IDH1 peptide vaccine. The receptors come from a woman aged 40 to 50 with glioma. CDR3s include the opening cysteine and the closing phenylalanine or tryptophan. The D gene is left open where the match is weak. Size is omitted from some rows. Given values are once, few, many or a class for expanded clones.

CDR3 protein,CDR3 DNA,V gene,J gene,clone size,D gene
CASRVRQGVTEAFF,TGTGCCAGCAGAGTCCGACAGGGAGTCACTGAAGCTTTCTTT,TRBV2,TRBJ1-1,once,TRBD1
CASIHGVYSNQPQHF,TGCGCCAGCATTCACGGTGTCTATAGCAATCAGCCCCAGCATTTT,TRBV10-1,TRBJ1-5,-,-
CASSLTGGGYTF,TGTGCCAGCAGCCTCACGGGAGGTGGCTACACCTTC,TRBV7-9,TRBJ1-2,-,-
CASSYPDRQETQYF,TGTGCCAGCAGTTACCCGGACAGGCAAGAGACCCAGTACTTC,TRBV6-6,TRBJ2-5,-,TRBD1
CASSPREGQSPLHF,TGCGCCAGCAGCCCCCGTGAGGGTCAATCACCCCTCCACTTT,TRBV4-3,TRBJ1-6,-,-
CASSPANGQTNTEAFF,TGTGCCAGCAGCCCTGCTAATGGGCAGACGAACACTGAAGCTTTCTTT,TRBV7-9,TRBJ1-1,few,-
CASSPGLAGPYEQYF,TGTGCCAGCAGCCCGGGACTAGCGGGACCCTACGAGCAGTACTTC,TRBV5-8,TRBJ2-7,-,TRBD2
CASSYGAGGYEQYF,TGTGCCAGCAGTTATGGGGCAGGGGGCTACGAGCAGTACTTC,TRBV6-5,TRBJ2-7,-,TRBD1
CASSLDEAREQFF,TGTGCTAGCAGCTTAGATGAGGCTCGGGAGCAGTTCTTC,TRBV7-7,TRBJ2-1,-,-
CASSYSLDESYEQYF,TGTGCCAGCAGTTACTCGTTGGACGAATCCTACGAGCAGTACTTC,TRBV6-7,TRBJ2-7,-,-
CASSPRLAGGPRQETQYF,TGTGCCAGTAGTCCGCGACTAGCGGGGGGGCCGAGACAAGAGACCCAGTACTTC,TRBV19,TRBJ2-5,-,TRBD2
CASSQRTGNTGELFF,TGTGCCAGCAGCCAACGGACAGGGAACACCGGGGAGCTGTTTTTT,TRBV4-2,TRBJ2-2,once,TRBD1
CASSPAGGQLTDTQYF,TGTGCCAGCAGCCCCGCGGGGGGACAACTCACAGATACGCAGTATTTT,TRBV7-6,TRBJ2-3,-,TRBD2
CAWSTPELSNQPQHF,TGTGCCTGGAGTACCCCAGAACTTAGCAATCAGCCCCAGCATTTT,TRBV30,TRBJ1-5,-,-
CASSLAAPGDNEQFF,TGTGCCAGCAGCTTAGCCGCTCCAGGGGACAATGAGCAGTTCTTC,TRBV7-9,TRBJ2-1,-,-
CASSQERGRTRSYEQYF,TGTGCCAGCAGCCAAGAAAGAGGTCGGACCCGCTCCTACGAGCAGTACTTC,TRBV4-2,TRBJ2-7,-,-
CASGRQGLDTQYF,TGCGCCAGCGGTAGACAGGGGCTGGATACGCAGTATTTT,TRBV5-1,TRBJ2-3,-,TRBD1
CASREWTSGAYEQYF,TGTGCCAGCAGGGAATGGACTAGCGGAGCCTACGAGCAGTACTTC,TRBV6-1,TRBJ2-7,-,TRBD2
CATRLAGTNEQFF,TGTGCCACCAGACTAGCGGGTACCAATGAGCAGTTCTTC,TRBV27,TRBJ2-1,few,TRBD2
CASSISTGNYGYTF,TGTGCCAGTAGTATTTCAACCGGGAACTATGGCTACACCTTC,TRBV19,TRBJ1-2,-,-
CASSVGRYTDTQYF,TGTGCCAGCAGCGTAGGGAGATACACAGATACGCAGTATTTT,TRBV9,TRBJ2-3,-,-
CASSLGGGTEAFF,TGTGCCAGCAGCTTAGGAGGGGGGACTGAAGCTTTCTTT,TRBV7-2,TRBJ1-1,-,-
CASSQASAGTSLYNEQFF,TGCGCCAGCAGCCAAGCATCCGCCGGGACTTCCCTTTACAATGAGCAGTTCTTC,TRBV4-1,TRBJ2-1,-,-
CSVEGPSYEQYF,TGCAGCGTTGAGGGTCCCTCCTACGAGCAGTACTTC,TRBV29-1,TRBJ2-7,-,-
CASKALAKRDPYEQYF,TGCGCCAGCAAGGCATTGGCTAAGCGGGATCCCTACGAGCAGTACTTC,TRBV10-1,TRBJ2-7,-,TRBD2
CASSQGLAGYNEQFF,TGTGCCAGCAGTCAGGGACTAGCGGGCTACAATGAGCAGTTCTTC,TRBV6-5,TRBJ2-1,-,TRBD2
CASSENTGRTGELFF,TGTGCCAGCAGTGAAAATACAGGACGCACCGGGGAGCTGTTTTTT,TRBV6-1,TRBJ2-2,-,-
CASSVLWGGYTF,TGTGCCAGCAGTGTTCTTTGGGGCGGCTACACCTTC,TRBV2,TRBJ1-2,-,-
CASSALNNYGYTF,TGCGCCAGCAGCGCTCTCAATAACTATGGCTACACCTTC,TRBV4-1,TRBJ1-2,once,-
CASSIMTALYGYTF,TGTGCCAGCAGCATCATGACAGCGCTCTATGGCTACACCTTC,TRBV7-8,TRBJ1-2,-,-
CASSSGTEPYNEQFF,TGCGCCAGCAGCTCCGGGACAGAACCCTACAATGAGCAGTTCTTC,TRBV5-1,TRBJ2-1,medium-sized,TRBD1
CASSGKTSGGTNEQFF,TGCGCCAGCAGTGGAAAGACTAGCGGGGGGACCAATGAGCAGTTCTTC,TRBV10-2,TRBJ2-1,-,TRBD2
CASSPLSVPTEAFF,TGCGCCAGCAGCCCGTTAAGTGTGCCCACTGAAGCTTTCTTT,TRBV4-1,TRBJ1-1,-,-
CSARRGAHEQYF,TGCAGCGCCCGACGGGGGGCCCACGAGCAGTACTTC,TRBV29-1,TRBJ2-7,-,-
CASSPTGRSDQPQHF,TGTGCCAGCTCACCGACAGGAAGGTCCGATCAGCCCCAGCATTTT,TRBV18,TRBJ1-5,-,-
CASSVENTGELFF,TGTGCCAGCAGCGTAGAAAACACCGGGGAGCTGTTTTTT,TRBV9,TRBJ2-2,-,-
CASSVQENTEAFF,TGTGCCAGCAGTGTTCAGGAGAACACTGAAGCTTTCTTT,TRBV25-1,TRBJ1-1,-,-
CASSLLGHADTQYF,TGCGCCAGCAGCTTGCTAGGGCACGCAGATACGCAGTATTTT,TRBV5-1,TRBJ2-3,-,-
CASSLVAGTGELFF,TGTGCCAGCAGCTTAGTAGCGGGCACCGGGGAGCTGTTTTTT,TRBV7-8,TRBJ2-2,-,TRBD2